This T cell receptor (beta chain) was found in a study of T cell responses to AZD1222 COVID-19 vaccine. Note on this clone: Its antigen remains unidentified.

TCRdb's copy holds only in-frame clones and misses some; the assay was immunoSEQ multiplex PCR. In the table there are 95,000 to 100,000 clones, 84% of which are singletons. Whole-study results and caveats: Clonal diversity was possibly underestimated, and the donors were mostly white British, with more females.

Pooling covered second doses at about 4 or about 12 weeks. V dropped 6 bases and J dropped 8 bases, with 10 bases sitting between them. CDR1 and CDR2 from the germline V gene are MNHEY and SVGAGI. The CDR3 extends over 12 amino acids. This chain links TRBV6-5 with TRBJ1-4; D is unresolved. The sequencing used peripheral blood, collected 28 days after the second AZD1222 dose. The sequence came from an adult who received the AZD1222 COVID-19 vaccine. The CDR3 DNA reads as TGTGCCAGCAGCGATGAACCCGAAAAACTGTTTTTT. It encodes CASSDEPEKLFF.